This TCR beta chain was sequenced during a study of T cell responses to AZD1222 COVID-19 vaccine (dated by TCRdb to 2020 to 2022). Broadly, across the study: AZD1222 recipients with second doses at about 4 weeks or about 12 weeks were pooled, because spike-specific TCR depth and breadth did not differ between schedules. TCR sequencing was performed for 230 to 250 trial participants, of whom about 200 were given two doses of AZD1222 and around 25 were given two doses of MenACWY control vaccine. Trial participants were enrolled into age subgroups of 18-55, 56-69 and 70-plus years, which contained approximately 150, 30 and 60 TCR-sequenced participants, respectively.

Taken with the paper, the label for time point translates to: baseline before first vaccination. Vaccinee samples were obtained from the UK trials COV001 and COV002, which included a single-blind randomized controlled phase 2/3 trial of AZD1222 (ChAdOx1 nCoV-19) in healthy adults. For TCRbeta chain sequencing, PBMC samples were collected from trial participants at day 0 and at day 28 after the second dose. The CDR3 regions of human TCRbeta chains were analyzed by immunosequencing. On the study's bioinformatics: Repertoire TCRs were matched against a reference library of SARS-CoV-2-specific TCRs generated with the MIRA antigen-specificity platform. Breadth was defined as the fraction of unique TCRs that were SARS-CoV-2-associated, and depth was defined as the fraction of total T cells that were SARS-CoV-2-associated. Using the MIRA data, each spike-specific TCR was mapped to the spike region that the TCR reacts to and placed in a CD4 or CD8 class. Log10-transformed breadth and depth values were compared by one-way ANOVA with Sidak's multiple comparisons tests. TCRdb holds this immuneACCESS table with in-frame rearrangements only. Some clones are missing; in checked studies, unresolved V genes explain under half, and the rest has no known cause. From that table come the V and J calls and clone size; the DNA was used to work out D and trimming. The table for this sample lists 100,000 or so clones; roughly nine tenths of them were counted only once. The ten largest account for about 3.9% of the sample.

What the research found in general, with its limitations: Reportedly, almost half of the unique spike-specific TCRs recognized epitopes lying outside the regions that are mutated in the B.1.351 and B.1.1.7 variants. CD4 TCRs associated with the vaccine covered the entire spike protein, and the dominant responses were in regions 160-218 and 743-854. In the small 56-69-year group, the increase in depth fell short of significance, most likely because of low power. Most participants were white British and females outnumbered males, and the authors suggested that clonal diversity may have been underestimated. Only 5 to 7 AZD1222 recipients were SARS-CoV-2 seropositive at baseline, limiting conclusions about previously exposed vaccinees. Spike-specific TCR breadth and depth rose significantly after two AZD1222 doses compared with day 0 and with MenACWY recipients. Because no samples from the day 14 peak response were available, repertoires could be characterized only after the peak T cell response.

This clone showed up just a few times. The antigen this receptor binds is unknown. Base qualities are missing; no much larger clone stands one base away. The sequencing used peripheral blood, collected on day 0 of AZD1222 vaccination. This TCR was sampled from an adult in good health.

The CDR3 protein is CASSPGDGFYNSPLHF. The bases read TGCGCCAGCAGCCCTGGGGACGGTTTCTATAATTCACCCCTCCACTTT. The rearrangement joined TRBV5-1 to TRBJ1-6, and perhaps TRBD1 as D gene, on 5 matching bases. V is reduced by 4 bases and J by 3 bases, leaving a spacing of 14 bases between them. CDR1 and CDR2, looked up from the germline V gene, are SGHRS and YFSETQ. The CDR3 starts with the cysteine, ends with the phenylalanine, and has 16 residues. Only the CDR3 DNA stays, 48 bases, in frame from base 1.